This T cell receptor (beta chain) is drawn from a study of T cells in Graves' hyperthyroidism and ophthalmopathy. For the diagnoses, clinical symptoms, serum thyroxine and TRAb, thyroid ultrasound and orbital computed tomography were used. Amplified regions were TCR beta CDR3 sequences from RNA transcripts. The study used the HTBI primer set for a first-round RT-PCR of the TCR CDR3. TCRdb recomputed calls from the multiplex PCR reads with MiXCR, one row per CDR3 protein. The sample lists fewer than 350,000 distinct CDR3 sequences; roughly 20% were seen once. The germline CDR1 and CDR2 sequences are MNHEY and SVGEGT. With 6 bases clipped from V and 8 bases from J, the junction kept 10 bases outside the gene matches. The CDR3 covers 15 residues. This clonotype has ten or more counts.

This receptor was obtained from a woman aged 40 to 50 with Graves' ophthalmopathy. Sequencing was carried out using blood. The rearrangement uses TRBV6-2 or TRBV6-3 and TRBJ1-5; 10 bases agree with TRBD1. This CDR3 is CASSRGDRGEKPQHF. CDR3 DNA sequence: TGTGCCAGCAGCCGCGGGGACAGGGGAGAAAAGCCCCAGCATTTT.